This is a list of T cell receptor beta chains from one sample in a study of T cell repertoires in cytomegalovirus infection. Their cognate antigens are unknown. A single record per CDR3 protein comes from TCRdb applying MiXCR to the reads. Altogether some 940,000 distinct CDR3 sequences are present, under 40% being singletons, with the ten largest covering 10% to 15%. The sample consisted of cultured CD8+ T cells from PBMCs, taken from culture after CMV antigen stimulation. Receptors originate from a human donor in good health (CMV status not recorded). Some clones in this sample may be carry-over from other donors' samples. CDR3s include the opening cysteine and the closing phenylalanine or tryptophan. The D gene is left open where the match is weak. Expanded clones get a size class; other rows say once, few or many, or leave the size out.

size,V,D,J,CDR3,DNA
many,TRBV7-2,.,TRBJ1-5,CASSLARFNQPQHF,TGTGCCAGCAGCTTAGCGCGATTTAATCAGCCCCAGCATTTT
few,TRBV19,.,TRBJ1-5,CASPQGQSNQPQHF,TGTGCCAGTCCTCAAGGACAGAGCAATCAGCCCCAGCATTTT
.,TRBV6-1,.,TRBJ2-1,CASIVYNEQFF,TGTGCCAGCATCGTGTACAATGAGCAGTTCTTC
.,TRBV10-3,TRBD1,TRBJ1-2,CAISEFRQGSLGGYTF,TGTGCCATCAGTGAGTTCCGACAGGGCTCCCTAGGGGGCTACACCTTC
.,TRBV6-8,.,TRBJ1-6,CASSSRRDSPLHF,TGTGCCAGCAGTTCCCGGCGGGATTCACCCCTCCACTTT
.,TRBV5-1,TRBD1,TRBJ1-2,CARTPTGGLYGYTF,TGCGCCAGGACTCCGACAGGGGGATTATATGGCTACACCTTC
.,TRBV12-3/TRBV12-4,.,TRBJ2-4,CASSLVEGAKNIQYF,TGTGCCAGCAGTTTGGTGGAAGGGGCCAAAAACATTCAGTACTTC
few,TRBV7-9,TRBD2,TRBJ2-7,CASSFSGGPEQYF,TGTGCCAGCAGCTTTAGCGGGGGGCCCGAGCAGTACTTC
many,TRBV7-8,.,TRBJ2-3,CASSFGREQYF,TGTGCCAGCAGCTTCGGCAGGGAGCAGTATTTT
.,TRBV7-6,TRBD2,TRBJ2-5,CASSLKGLAETQYF,TGTGCTAGCAGCTTAAAGGGACTAGCTGAGACCCAGTACTTC
.,TRBV6-5,.,TRBJ1-6,CASSPTPLGSPLHF,TGTGCCAGCAGCCCCACCCCGCTCGGTTCACCCCTCCACTTT
few,TRBV2,TRBD2,TRBJ2-2,CASSEAGSGAGGELFF,TGTGCCAGCAGTGAAGCAGGGAGCGGGGCCGGAGGGGAGCTGTTTTTT
few,TRBV27,.,TRBJ2-5,CATGVGTSRGTQYF,TGTGCCACCGGGGTAGGGACCTCCAGGGGGACCCAGTACTTC
many,TRBV6-1,.,TRBJ2-5,CASSAAQYF,TGTGCCAGCAGTGCGGCCCAGTACTTC
many,TRBV7-9,.,TRBJ1-1,CASSLTVEAFF,TGTGCCAGCAGCTTGACAGTTGAAGCTTTCTTT
many,TRBV7-2,.,TRBJ1-6,CASSLVAISSYNSPLHF,TGTGCCAGCAGCTTAGTGGCAATTAGCTCCTATAATTCACCCCTCCACTTT
many,TRBV7-9,TRBD1,TRBJ1-4,CASSSRDRGATNEKLFF,TGTGCCAGCAGCTCCCGGGACAGGGGCGCAACTAATGAAAAACTGTTTTTT
.,TRBV7-9,.,TRBJ2-3,CASSSPGTYTDTQYF,TGTGCCAGCAGTTCCCCCGGGACTTACACAGATACGCAGTATTTT
few,TRBV6-6,.,TRBJ1-2,CASSYYMGGSGGYTF,TGTGCCAGCAGTTACTATATGGGCGGGTCAGGTGGCTACACCTTC
.,TRBV29-1,TRBD1,TRBJ2-2,CAQGANTGELFF,TGCGCACAGGGGGCGAACACCGGGGAGCTGTTTTTT
.,TRBV20-1,.,TRBJ2-1,CSARGLNRDKYNEQFF,TGCAGTGCTAGAGGACTGAACCGGGACAAGTACAATGAGCAGTTCTTC
once,TRBV6-8,.,TRBJ2-5,CASSSLIGSQETQYF,TGTGCCAGCAGCTCCTTAATCGGGAGTCAAGAGACCCAGTACTTC
many,TRBV7-9,TRBD1,TRBJ2-7,CASTGQGGPQVPFYEQYF,TGTGCCAGCACAGGACAGGGTGGGCCTCAGGTTCCTTTCTACGAGCAGTACTTC
.,TRBV28,.,TRBJ1-5,CASSFNSVGHTLYSNQPQHF,TGTGCCAGCAGTTTTAATTCCGTAGGACATACACTTTATAGCAATCAGCCCCAGCATTTT
few,TRBV6-6,.,TRBJ2-6,CASSDGRNSGANVLTF,TGTGCCAGCAGCGACGGACGGAACTCTGGGGCCAACGTCCTGACTTTC
.,TRBV6-1,TRBD1,TRBJ1-1,CASSVRDSGTEAFF,TGTGCCAGCAGTGTACGGGACAGCGGCACTGAAGCTTTCTTT
few,TRBV5-6,TRBD2,TRBJ2-1,CASSATASGGAYNEQFF,TGTGCCAGCAGCGCCACTGCTAGCGGGGGGGCCTACAATGAGCAGTTCTTC
.,TRBV15,TRBD1,TRBJ2-2,CATSRGDRGYTGELFF,TGTGCCACCAGCAGGGGGGACAGGGGATACACCGGGGAGCTGTTTTTT
once,TRBV27,.,TRBJ1-1,CASSPLEGTQANTEAFF,TGTGCCAGCAGTCCATTAGAGGGGACACAGGCGAACACTGAAGCTTTCTTT
few,TRBV5-6,.,TRBJ2-5,CASSLGAGTQYF,TGTGCCAGCAGCTTGGGGGCCGGGACCCAGTACTTC
few,TRBV2,TRBD1,TRBJ1-5,CASRPGTVSNQPQHF,TGTGCCAGCAGGCCCGGGACAGTTAGCAATCAGCCCCAGCATTTT
.,TRBV6-1,.,TRBJ2-3,CASSFRSYRFTDTQYF,TGTGCCAGCAGCTTTCGTTCATACAGGTTCACAGATACGCAGTATTTT
.,TRBV7-9,.,TRBJ2-1,CASSLITGFYNEQFF,TGTGCCAGCAGCTTAATAACAGGGTTCTACAATGAGCAGTTCTTC
.,TRBV15,TRBD1,TRBJ2-7,CATSSPGQGYEQYF,TGTGCCACCAGCAGCCCGGGACAGGGCTACGAGCAGTACTTC
.,TRBV7-9,TRBD2,TRBJ2-3,CASSLGASGGPITDTQYF,TGTGCCAGCAGCTTAGGAGCTAGCGGGGGGCCGATCACAGATACGCAGTATTTT
.,TRBV12-3/TRBV12-4,TRBD1,TRBJ2-7,CASSYLGTDYSYEQYF,TGTGCCAGCAGTTACCTAGGGACAGACTATTCCTACGAGCAGTACTTC